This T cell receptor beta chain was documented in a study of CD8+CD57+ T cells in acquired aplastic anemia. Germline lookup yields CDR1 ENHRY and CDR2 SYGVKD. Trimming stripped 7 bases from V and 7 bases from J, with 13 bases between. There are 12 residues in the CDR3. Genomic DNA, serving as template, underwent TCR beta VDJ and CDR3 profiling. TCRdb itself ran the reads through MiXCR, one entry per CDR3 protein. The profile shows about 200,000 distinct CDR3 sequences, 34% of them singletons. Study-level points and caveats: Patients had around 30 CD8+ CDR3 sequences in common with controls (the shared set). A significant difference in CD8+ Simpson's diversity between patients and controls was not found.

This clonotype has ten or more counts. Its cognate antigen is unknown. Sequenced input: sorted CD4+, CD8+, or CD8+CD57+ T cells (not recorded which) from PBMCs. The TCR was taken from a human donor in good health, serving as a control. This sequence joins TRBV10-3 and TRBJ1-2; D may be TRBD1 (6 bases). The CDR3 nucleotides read TGTGCCATCACCCCGGACAGTGGTGGCTACACCTTC. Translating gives CAITPDSGGYTF.